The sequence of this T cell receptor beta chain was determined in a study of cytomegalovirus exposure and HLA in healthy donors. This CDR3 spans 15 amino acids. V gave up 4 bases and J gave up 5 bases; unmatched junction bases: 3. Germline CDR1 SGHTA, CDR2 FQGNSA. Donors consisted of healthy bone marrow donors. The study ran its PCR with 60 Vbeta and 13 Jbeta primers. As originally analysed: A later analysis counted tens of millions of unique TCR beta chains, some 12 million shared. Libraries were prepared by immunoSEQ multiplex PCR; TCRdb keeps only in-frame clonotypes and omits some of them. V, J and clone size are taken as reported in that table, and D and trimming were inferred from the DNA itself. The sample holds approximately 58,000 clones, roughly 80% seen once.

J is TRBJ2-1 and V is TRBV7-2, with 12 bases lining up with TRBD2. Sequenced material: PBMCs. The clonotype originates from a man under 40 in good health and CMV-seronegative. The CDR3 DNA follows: TGTGCCAGCAGCTCTAGCGGGGGGGCCAACAATGAGCAGTTCTTC. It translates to CASSSSGGANNEQFF.